This is a list of T cell receptor beta chains from one sample in a study of T-cell memory formation after mild COVID-19. A single record per CDR3 protein comes from TCRdb applying MiXCR to the 5' RACE reads. Among 280,000 or so distinct CDR3 sequences, about 20% were seen once, and the ten largest hold roughly 23%. The sequenced sample consisted of PBMCs or a T cell subset sorted from them (not recorded which). The receptors stem from a man between 18 and 29 years old who had mild COVID-19 (a few samples of this study predate the infection). Cell type and time point are not known. CDR3s include the opening cysteine and the closing phenylalanine or tryptophan. Fields, in order: J gene, clone size, V gene, D gene, CDR3 DNA, CDR3 protein. A D gene is named only where the DNA matches it firmly. The size field is filled for only some rows; it gives once, few, many or a size class.

TRBJ2-7 | many | TRBV5-1 | . | TGCGCCAGCAGCTTGAGGGGGACCTACGAGCAGTACTTC | CASSLRGTYEQYF
TRBJ1-1 | few | TRBV19 | . | TGTGCCAGTAGTATCGGGGTTGAAGCTTTCTTT | CASSIGVEAFF
TRBJ1-2 | few | TRBV6-2/TRBV6-3 | . | TGTGCCAGCAGTTACTGGGTTGTGGATGGCTACACCTTC | CASSYWVVDGYTF
TRBJ2-7 | . | TRBV4-2 | . | TGTGCCAGCAGCCAAGAGGGCAGGGTTGACGAGCAGTACTTC | CASSQEGRVDEQYF
TRBJ2-1 | many | TRBV5-1 | TRBD2 | TGTGCCAGCAGCTTAGTAGCGGGGGGGTACAATGAGCAGTTCTTC | CASSLVAGGYNEQFF
TRBJ2-3 | few | TRBV3-1 | . | TGTGCCAGCAGCCCCGCGTGGTCAGATACGCAGTATTTT | CASSPAWSDTQYF
TRBJ2-2 | many | TRBV7-3 | . | TGTGCCAGCAGCCAGAAGGGGGGGAACACCGGGGAGCTGTTTTTT | CASSQKGGNTGELFF
TRBJ2-2 | few | TRBV25-1 | . | TGTGCCAGCAGTGAATCGGACAGACCGAACACCGGGGAGCTGTTTTTT | CASSESDRPNTGELFF
TRBJ1-6 | . | TRBV28 | . | TGTGCCAGCAGCCCGGTGTCGGGCCTGGGCTATAATTCACCCCTCCACTTT | CASSPVSGLGYNSPLHF
TRBJ1-1 | few | TRBV20-1 | TRBD1 | TGCAGTGCTAGAGATAGGAAGGGGGCGGACACTGAAGCTTTCTTT | CSARDRKGADTEAFF
TRBJ2-1 | . | TRBV20-1 | TRBD2 | TGCAGTGCTCCCCCTGCGGGGGGTTGGAATGAGCAGTTCTTC | CSAPPAGGWNEQFF
TRBJ2-7 | . | TRBV5-1 | TRBD2 | TGCGCCAGCAGCTCTAGCGGGGGGTACTACGAGCAGTACTTC | CASSSSGGYYEQYF
TRBJ2-6 | few | TRBV19 | . | TGTGCCAGTAGTATTTTGGGCTATGGGGCCAACGTCCTGACTTTC | CASSILGYGANVLTF
TRBJ1-5 | . | TRBV6-5 | . | TGTGCCAGCAGACCGGGACCCCCCGCAGCTCAGCCCCAGCATTTT | CASRPGPPAAQPQHF
TRBJ2-2 | . | TRBV7-2 | . | TGTGCCAGCAGAGCAGGGAATATCAACACCGGGGAGCTGTTTTTT | CASRAGNINTGELFF
TRBJ2-2 | . | TRBV4-3 | TRBD2 | TGCGCCAGCAGCCTAGACCCCGGGGGGATGGACACCGGGGAGCTGTTTTTT | CASSLDPGGMDTGELFF
TRBJ1-2 | . | TRBV4-1 | . | TGCGCCAGCAGCCAAGTCATTAGCCCAGGGCGGAACTATGGCTACACCTTC | CASSQVISPGRNYGYTF
TRBJ1-2 | few | TRBV29-1 | . | TGCAGCGTCGACAGGAATCCTAACTATGGCTACACCTTC | CSVDRNPNYGYTF
TRBJ2-2 | many | TRBV12-3/TRBV12-4 | . | TGTGCCAGCAGTTTAGCCCAGGGGTCGTACACCGGGGAGCTGTTTTTT | CASSLAQGSYTGELFF
TRBJ1-5 | . | TRBV27 | . | TGTGCCAGCAGTTCTTACAGGTTGTCTAGCAATCAGCCCCAGCATTTT | CASSSYRLSSNQPQHF
TRBJ2-5 | few | TRBV7-2 | TRBD1 | TGTGCCAGCAGCTTAGGAAGCAGGGGGTTGGAGACCCAGTACTTC | CASSLGSRGLETQYF
TRBJ2-5 | . | TRBV20-1 | TRBD2 | TGCAGTGCTAGAGCTGGGGCCGGACTAGCGGGGGGAGAGACCCAGTACTTC | CSARAGAGLAGGETQYF
TRBJ2-2 | . | TRBV18 | . | TGTGCCAGCTCACCAGTTCCCGGGAACACCGGGGAGCTGTTTTTT | CASSPVPGNTGELFF
TRBJ1-6 | . | TRBV4-3 | TRBD1 | TGCGCCAGCAGACAAGATCGCGTGACAGGGCCCCACTTT | CASRQDRVTGPHF
TRBJ1-5 | . | TRBV12-3/TRBV12-4 | . | TGTGCCAGCAGTTCAGGGATGCCCCAGCATTTT | CASSSGMPQHF
TRBJ2-2 | . | TRBV4-1 | . | TGCGCCAGCAGCCACCCAGGGGAATACACCGGGGAGCTGTTTTTT | CASSHPGEYTGELFF
TRBJ2-1 | few | TRBV10-3 | . | TGTGCCATCAGTGCTGTGAGGAGTCAGAATGAGCAGTTCTTC | CAISAVRSQNEQFF
TRBJ2-1 | many | TRBV20-1 | . | TGCAGTGCTTCGACTGGCCGTACATTCTACAATGAGCAGTTCTTC | CSASTGRTFYNEQFF
TRBJ1-4 | . | TRBV3-1 | TRBD1 | TGTGCCAGCAGCCATCGCAGGGGGGAGGAAAAACTGTTTTTT | CASSHRRGEEKLFF
TRBJ2-7 | . | TRBV12-3/TRBV12-4 | . | TGTGCCAGCACCCGGGGCAGTGGGCTCTACGAGCAGTACTTC | CASTRGSGLYEQYF
TRBJ2-7 | few | TRBV18 | . | TGTGCCAGCTCACCGCCCGGACTTGCAGGGCCCTTCTACGAGCAGTACTTC | CASSPPGLAGPFYEQYF
TRBJ2-1 | many | TRBV6-2/TRBV6-3 | TRBD2 | TGTGCCAGCATAGTGGCGGGGGGGCCCTACAATGAGCAGTTCTTC | CASIVAGGPYNEQFF
TRBJ2-5 | . | TRBV18 | TRBD1 | TGTGCCAGCTCACCAGCGTTCAGGGGGGAGACCCAGTACTTC | CASSPAFRGETQYF
TRBJ2-3 | . | TRBV12-3/TRBV12-4 | . | TGTGCCAGCAGTTTCCCTTCTGTTAAAACAGATACGCAGTATTTT | CASSFPSVKTDTQYF
TRBJ2-3 | few | TRBV7-6 | TRBD1 | TGTGCCAGCAGCTTAGTAGGACAGGGAAGCACAGATACGCAGTATTTT | CASSLVGQGSTDTQYF
TRBJ2-3 | few | TRBV7-9 | . | TGTGCCAGCAGCTTCTGGGCAGGGTCTAGCACAGATACGCAGTATTTT | CASSFWAGSSTDTQYF
TRBJ1-1 | . | TRBV7-9 | . | TGTGCCAGCGTTTTAATCGGAGGCAGGGATACTGAAGCTTTCTTT | CASVLIGGRDTEAFF